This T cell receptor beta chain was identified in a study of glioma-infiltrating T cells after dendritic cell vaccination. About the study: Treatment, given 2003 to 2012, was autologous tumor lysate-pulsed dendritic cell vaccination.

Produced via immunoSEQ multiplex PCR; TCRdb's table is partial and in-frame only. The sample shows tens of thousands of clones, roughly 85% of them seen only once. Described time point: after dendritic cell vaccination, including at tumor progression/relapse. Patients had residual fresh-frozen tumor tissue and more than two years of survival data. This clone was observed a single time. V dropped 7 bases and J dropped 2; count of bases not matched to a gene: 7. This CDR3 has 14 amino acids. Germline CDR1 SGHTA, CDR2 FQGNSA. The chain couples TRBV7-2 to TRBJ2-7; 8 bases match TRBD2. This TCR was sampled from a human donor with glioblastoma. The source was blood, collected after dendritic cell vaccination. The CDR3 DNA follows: TGTGCCAGCACCCGGGGGGGAACCACCTACGAGCAGTACTTC. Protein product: CASTRGGTTYEQYF.